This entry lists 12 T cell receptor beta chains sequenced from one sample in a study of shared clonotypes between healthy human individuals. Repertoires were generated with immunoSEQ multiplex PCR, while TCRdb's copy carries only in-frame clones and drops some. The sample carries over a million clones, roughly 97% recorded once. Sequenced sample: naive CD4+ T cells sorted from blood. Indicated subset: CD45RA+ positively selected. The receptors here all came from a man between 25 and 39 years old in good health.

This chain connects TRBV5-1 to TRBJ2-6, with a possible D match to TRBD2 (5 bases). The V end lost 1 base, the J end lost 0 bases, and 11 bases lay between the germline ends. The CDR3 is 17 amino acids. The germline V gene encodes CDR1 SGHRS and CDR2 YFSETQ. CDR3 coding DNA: TGCGCCAGCAGCTTGCAGCCTCGGGGCTCTGGGGCCAACGTCCTGACTTTC. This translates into CASSLQPRGSGANVLTF.

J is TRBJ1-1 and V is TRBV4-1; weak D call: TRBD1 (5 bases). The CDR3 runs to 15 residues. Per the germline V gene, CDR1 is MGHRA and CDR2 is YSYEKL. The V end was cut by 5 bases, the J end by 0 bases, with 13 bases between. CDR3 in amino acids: CASSNRRGMNTEAFF. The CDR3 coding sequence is TGCGCCAGCAGCAATCGACGGGGGATGAACACTGAAGCTTTCTTT.

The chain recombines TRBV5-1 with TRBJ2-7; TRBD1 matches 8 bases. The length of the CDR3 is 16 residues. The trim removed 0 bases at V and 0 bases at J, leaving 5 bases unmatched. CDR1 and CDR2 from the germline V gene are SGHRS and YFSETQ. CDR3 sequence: CASSLALDRASYEQYF. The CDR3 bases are TGCGCCAGCAGCTTGGCCCTGGACAGGGCCTCCTACGAGCAGTACTTC. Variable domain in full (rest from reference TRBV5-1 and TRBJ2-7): KAGVTQTPRYLIKTRGQQVTLSCSPISGHRSVSWYQQTPGQGLQFLFEYFSETQRNKGNFPGRFSGRQFSNSRSEMNVSTLELGDSALYLCASSLALDRASYEQYFGPGTRLTVT.

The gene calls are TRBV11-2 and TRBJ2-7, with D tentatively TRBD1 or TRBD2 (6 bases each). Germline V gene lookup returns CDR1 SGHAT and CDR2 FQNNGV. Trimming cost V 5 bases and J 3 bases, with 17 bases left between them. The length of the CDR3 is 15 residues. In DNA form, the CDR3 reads TGTGCCAGCAGCCCAATCAGGAGGGGGTACTACGAGCAGTACTTC. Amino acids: CASSPIRRGYYEQYF.

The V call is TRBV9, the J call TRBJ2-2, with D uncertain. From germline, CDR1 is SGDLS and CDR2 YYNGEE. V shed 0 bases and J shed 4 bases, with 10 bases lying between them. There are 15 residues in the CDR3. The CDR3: CASSVDLSATGELFF. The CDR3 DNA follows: TGTGCCAGCAGCGTAGATCTCTCAGCCACCGGGGAGCTGTTTTTT. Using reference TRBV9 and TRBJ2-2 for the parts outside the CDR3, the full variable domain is DSGVTQTPKHLITATGQRVTLRCSPRSGDLSVYWYQQSLDQGLQFLIQYYNGEERAKGNILERFSAQQFPDLHSELNLSSLELGDSALYFCASSVDLSATGELFFGEGSRLTVL.

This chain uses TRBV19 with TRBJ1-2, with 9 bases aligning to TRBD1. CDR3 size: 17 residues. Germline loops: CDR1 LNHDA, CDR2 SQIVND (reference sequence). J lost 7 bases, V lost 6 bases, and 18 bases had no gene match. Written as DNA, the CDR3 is TGTGCCAGTAGCCACGAATTATACCGGGACAGGGCCCTTGGCTACACCTTC. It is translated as CASSHELYRDRALGYTF.

In DNA form, the CDR3 reads TGTGCCAGTAGTGCAAACCAACGACCAGGGGGAGCTTTCTTT. This sequence encodes CASSANQRPGGAFF. The chain combines TRBV19 with TRBJ1-1, with 7 bases lining up with TRBD1. Germline V gene data show CDR1 as LNHDA and CDR2 as SQIVND (reference sequence). V was clipped by 5 bases and J by 10 bases; unmatched bases: 13. This CDR3 region has 14 residues.

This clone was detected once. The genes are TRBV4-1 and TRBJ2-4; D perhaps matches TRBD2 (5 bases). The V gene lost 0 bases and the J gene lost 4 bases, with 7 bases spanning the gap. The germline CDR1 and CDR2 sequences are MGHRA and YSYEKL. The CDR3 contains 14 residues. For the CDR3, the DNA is TGCGCCAGCAGCCAAGATGCGGGTAAAAACATTCAGTACTTC. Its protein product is CASSQDAGKNIQYF.

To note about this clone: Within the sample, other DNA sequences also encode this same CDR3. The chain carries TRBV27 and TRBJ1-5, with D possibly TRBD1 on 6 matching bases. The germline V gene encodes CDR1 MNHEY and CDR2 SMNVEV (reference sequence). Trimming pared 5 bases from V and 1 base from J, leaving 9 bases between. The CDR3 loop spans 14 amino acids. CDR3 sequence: CASSLQGSNQPQHF. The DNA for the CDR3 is TGTGCCAGCAGTCTCCAGGGGAGCAATCAGCCCCAGCATTTT.

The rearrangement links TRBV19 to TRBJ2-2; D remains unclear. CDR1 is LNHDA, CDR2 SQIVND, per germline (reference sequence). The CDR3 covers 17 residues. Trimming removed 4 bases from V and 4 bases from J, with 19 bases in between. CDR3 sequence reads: CASSTTGRAESTGELFF. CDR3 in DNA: TGTGCCAGTAGTACGACCGGCCGGGCAGAGAGCACCGGGGAGCTGTTTTTT.

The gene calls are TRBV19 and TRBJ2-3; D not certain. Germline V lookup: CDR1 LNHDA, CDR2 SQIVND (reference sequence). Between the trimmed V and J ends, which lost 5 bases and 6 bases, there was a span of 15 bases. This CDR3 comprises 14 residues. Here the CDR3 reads CASSPGPQGDTQYF. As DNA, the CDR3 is TGTGCCAGTAGTCCCGGACCACAAGGGGATACGCAGTATTTT.

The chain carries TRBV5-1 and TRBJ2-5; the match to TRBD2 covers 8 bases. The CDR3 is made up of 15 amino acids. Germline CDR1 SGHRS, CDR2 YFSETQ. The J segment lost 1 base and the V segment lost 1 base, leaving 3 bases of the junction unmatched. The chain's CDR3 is CASSLSGSIQETQYF. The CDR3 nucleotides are TGCGCCAGCAGCTTGAGCGGGAGTATCCAAGAGACCCAGTACTTC.